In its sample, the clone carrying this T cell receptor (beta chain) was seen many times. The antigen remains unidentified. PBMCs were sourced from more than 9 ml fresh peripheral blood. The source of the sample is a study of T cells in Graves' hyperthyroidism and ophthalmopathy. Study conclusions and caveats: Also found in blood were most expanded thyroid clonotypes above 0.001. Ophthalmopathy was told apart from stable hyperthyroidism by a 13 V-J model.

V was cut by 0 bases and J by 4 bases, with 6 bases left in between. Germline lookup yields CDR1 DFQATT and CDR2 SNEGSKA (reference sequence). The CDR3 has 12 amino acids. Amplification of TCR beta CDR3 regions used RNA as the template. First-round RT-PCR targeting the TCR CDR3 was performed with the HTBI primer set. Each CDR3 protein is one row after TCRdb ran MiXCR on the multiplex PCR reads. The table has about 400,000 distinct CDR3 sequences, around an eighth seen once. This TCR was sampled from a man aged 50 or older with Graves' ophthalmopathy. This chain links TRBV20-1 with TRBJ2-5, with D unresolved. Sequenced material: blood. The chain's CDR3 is CSARDLIETQYF. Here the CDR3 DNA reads TGCAGTGCTAGAGATTTAATAGAGACCCAGTACTTC.